The present T cell receptor beta chain was sequenced within a study of shared clonotypes between healthy human individuals. Assay execution proceeded at the deep level. In the source study's methods: From ImmunoSEQ came sequences covering only the junction and carrying no quality scores, so filtering differed. Clones were read by immunoSEQ multiplex PCR, and TCRdb kept only the in-frame ones, dropping some. V and J calls and clone size are as listed in that table; D and trimming were resolved from the DNA. Among roughly 500,000 clones, roughly 80% were seen once, and the ten largest hold about an eighth. Sequencing was carried out using PBMCs. This receptor was taken from a woman aged 40-49 years in good health. Some clones in this sample may be carry-over from other donors' samples.

The CDR3 nucleotides are TGCAGTGCGCTGACAGATCTCGAGCAGTACTTC. As protein: CSALTDLEQYF. V gene TRBV20-1 combines with J gene TRBJ2-7, with a tentative D call TRBD1 (5 bases). Trimming left V 6 bases short and J 6 bases short, with 12 bases between. In germline, CDR1 is DFQATT, CDR2 SNEGSKA (reference sequence). This CDR3 contains 11 residues.